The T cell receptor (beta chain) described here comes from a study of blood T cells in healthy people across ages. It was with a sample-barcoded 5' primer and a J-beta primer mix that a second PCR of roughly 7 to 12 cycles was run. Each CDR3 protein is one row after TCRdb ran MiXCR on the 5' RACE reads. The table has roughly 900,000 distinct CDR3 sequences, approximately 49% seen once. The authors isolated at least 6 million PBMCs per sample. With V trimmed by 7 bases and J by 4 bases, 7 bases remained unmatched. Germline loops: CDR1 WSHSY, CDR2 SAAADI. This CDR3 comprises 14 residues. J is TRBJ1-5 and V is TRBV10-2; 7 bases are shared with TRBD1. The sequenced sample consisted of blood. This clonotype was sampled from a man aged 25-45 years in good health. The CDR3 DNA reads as TGCGCCAGCACGAACCCAGGGGGGAATCAGCCCCAGCATTTT. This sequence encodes CASTNPGGNQPQHF.